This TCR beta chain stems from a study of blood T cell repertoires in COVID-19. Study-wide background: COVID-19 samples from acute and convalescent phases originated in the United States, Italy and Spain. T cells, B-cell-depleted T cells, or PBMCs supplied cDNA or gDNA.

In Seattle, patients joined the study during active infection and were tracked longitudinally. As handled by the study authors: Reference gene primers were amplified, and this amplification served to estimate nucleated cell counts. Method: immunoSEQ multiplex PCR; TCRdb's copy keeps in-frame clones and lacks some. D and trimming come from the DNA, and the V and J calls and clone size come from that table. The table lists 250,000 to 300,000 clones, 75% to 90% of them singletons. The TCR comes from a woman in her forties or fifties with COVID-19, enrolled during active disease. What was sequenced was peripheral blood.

In nucleotides, the CDR3 is TGCGCCAGCAGCCAAGGCGGGGGGTTCTCAGGCTACACCTTC. This codes for CASSQGGGFSGYTF. The chain combines TRBV4-1 with TRBJ1-2, with D maybe TRBD1 (5 bases). The CDR3 spans 14 residues. Germline V gives CDR1 MGHRA, CDR2 YSYEKL. V lost 1 base to trimming and J lost 8 bases, with 14 bases between them.